A single sample gave rise to the 22 T cell receptor beta chains below, sequenced in a study of blood T cells in healthy people across ages. A second 7 to 11 cycle PCR used barcoded and J-beta primers. TCRdb reanalysed the 5' RACE reads using MiXCR and keeps one entry per CDR3 protein. Of 780,000 or so distinct CDR3 sequences in the sample, about 55% are singletons; the top ten hold approximately 41%. The sequencing sample was made of blood. The receptors originated from a man older than 75 in good health.

The rearrangement uses TRBV27 and TRBJ1-2; a possible D gene is TRBD1 (5 bases). V was shortened by 5 bases and J by 4 bases, with 11 bases between the two germline ends. This CDR3 contains 13 residues. Germline V CDR1 and CDR2: MNHEY, SMNVEV (reference sequence). The CDR3 sequence is CASSASGTYGYTF. The CDR3 DNA is TGTGCCAGCAGTGCATCCGGGACCTATGGCTACACCTTC.

The J gene is TRBJ2-1, the V gene TRBV29-1; 16 bases map to TRBD2. The length of the CDR3 is 17 residues. CDR1 is SQVTM and CDR2 is ANQGSEA in the germline V gene. Trimming removed 3 bases from V and 2 bases from J; junction bases left unmatched: 4. In nucleotides, the CDR3 is TGCAGCGTTGACGGGACTAGCGGGGGGGGCACCTACAATGAGCAGTTCTTC. It is translated as CSVDGTSGGGTYNEQFF.

The chain uses TRBV12-3 or TRBV12-4 and TRBJ2-1; 9 nucleotides align to TRBD1. There are 16 residues in the CDR3. V was pared by 3 bases and J by 4 bases, with 7 bases of the junction left unmatched. The DNA of the CDR3 is TGTGCCAGCAGTTTCCCCGGGACAGGGAATTACAATGAGCAGTTCTTC. Protein: CASSFPGTGNYNEQFF.

This chain uses TRBV3-1 with TRBJ2-1; 13 bases are shared with TRBD2. The germline V gene has CDR1 LGHDT and CDR2 YNNKEL (reference sequence). The V gene end was trimmed by 6 bases and the J gene end by 6 bases; junction bases not matched to a gene: 14. This CDR3 is built from 18 residues. CDR3 nucleotides: TGTGCCAGCAGACCCGGACTAGCGGGAGTACTTGGGAGCAATGAGCAGTTCTTC. It codes for CASRPGLAGVLGSNEQFF.

The rearrangement joins TRBV29-1 to TRBJ2-5; 9 bases are shared with TRBD2. The CDR3 covers 12 residues. After removal of 0 bases from V and 11 bases from J, the junction contained 4 bases not matched to a gene. CDR1 is SQVTM, CDR2 ANQGSEA, per germline. The DNA for the CDR3 is TGCAGCGTTGAAGAACGGGCGGGAGGGCAGTACTTC. Amino acids: CSVEERAGGQYF. Together with reference TRBV29-1 and TRBJ2-5, the CDR3 gives the full variable domain: SAVISQKPSRDICQRGTSLTIQCQVDSQVTMMFWYRQQPGQSLTLIATANQGSEATYESGFVIDKFPISRPNLTFSTLTVSNMSPEDSSIYLCSVEERAGGQYFGPGTRLLVL.

This clonotype showed up just a few times. This chain links TRBV11-2 with TRBJ1-2; TRBD1 is a possible D gene (6 bases). Trimming removed 1 base from V and 2 bases from J, with 11 bases in between. Germline loops: CDR1 SGHAT, CDR2 FQNNGV. CDR3 size: 15 residues. CDR3 nucleotides: TGTGCCAGCAGCTTAGGCAGACAGGCCAACTATGGCTACACCTTC. Encoded protein: CASSLGRQANYGYTF. The variable domain in full, with the rest retrieved from reference TRBV11-2 and TRBJ1-2, is EAGVAQSPRYKIIEKRQSVAFWCNPISGHATLYWYQQILGQGPKLLIQFQNNGVVDDSQLPKDRFSAERLKGVDSTLKIQPAKLEDSAVYLCASSLGRQANYGYTFGSGTRLTVV.

Details on this clonotype: At one of its ends the junction is not consistent with the germline gene, which may arise from a read error. The chain links TRBV7-3 to TRBJ2-5; 15 nucleotides agree with TRBD2. Germline V lookup: CDR1 SGHTA, CDR2 FQGTGA. The CDR3 runs to 19 residues. The CDR3: CTSSFLVGLAGGSEETQYF. CDR3 nucleotide sequence: TGTACCAGCAGCTTTCTCGTAGGACTAGCGGGAGGGTCGGAAGAGACCCAGTACTTC.

The rearrangement links TRBV12-3 or TRBV12-4 to TRBJ2-7; 7 bases line up with TRBD1. V trimming: 5 bases; J trimming: 6 bases; junction bases outside the gene matches: 10. The CDR3 is 14 residues long. Written as DNA, the CDR3 is TGTGCCAGCAGTCCCTTAGGGGGCCGCGGCGAGCAGTACTTC. It yields the protein CASSPLGGRGEQYF.

The genes are TRBV6-5 and TRBJ2-1; a possible D gene is TRBD2 (5 bases). V shed 6 bases and J shed 3 bases, with 15 bases lying between them. The CDR3 consists of 15 residues. The germline gives CDR1 MNHEY, CDR2 SVGAGI. The CDR3 loop reads CASSPIAEDYNEQFF. The CDR3 DNA follows: TGTGCCAGCAGCCCCATTGCGGAGGACTACAATGAGCAGTTCTTC.

V is TRBV20-1 and J is TRBJ1-1; D call uncertain. There are 14 residues in the CDR3. CDR1 DFQATT and CDR2 SNEGSKA come from the germline V gene (reference sequence). V lost 1 base, J lost 0 bases, and 9 bases lay in between. The CDR3 protein is CSARGHAVNTEAFF. CDR3 DNA: TGCAGTGCTAGAGGGCATGCGGTGAACACTGAAGCTTTCTTT.

This chain links TRBV28 with TRBJ2-5; no firm D call. This CDR3 is 12 amino acids long. Germline CDR1 reads MDHEN; CDR2 reads SYDVKM. With 10 bases removed from V and 7 bases from J, the gap between germline ends came to 16 bases. The CDR3 DNA sequence: TGTGCCATAAGCCGCCCCCCAGGGACCCAGTACTTC. Translated, it gives CAISRPPGTQYF. The whole variable domain, remainder taken from reference TRBV28 and TRBJ2-5, is DVKVTQSSRYLVKRTGEKVFLECVQDMDHENMFWYRQDPGLGLRLIYFSYDVKMKEKGDIPEGYSVSREKKERFSLILESASTNQTSMYLCAISRPPGTQYFGPGTRLLVL.

This sequence joins TRBV5-1 and TRBJ1-2; TRBD1 aligns across 9 bases. CDR1 and CDR2 from the germline V gene are SGHRS and YFSETQ. The CDR3 runs 15 residues. The V segment lost 2 bases and the J segment 5 bases; nucleotides outside the gene matches: 7. In nucleotides, the CDR3 is TGCGCCAGCAGCTTAATTACAGGGGGCAGGTATGGCTACACCTTC. Translating gives CASSLITGGRYGYTF.

This clonotype was picked up a small number of times. The V gene is TRBV27, the J gene TRBJ2-1, with D tentatively TRBD2 (6 bases). Looked up from germline, CDR1 is MNHEY and CDR2 is SMNVEV (reference sequence). V was pared by 3 bases and J by 4 bases, with 10 bases between. This CDR3 has 14 amino acids. This CDR3 is CASSFSGGYNEQFF. The CDR3, as DNA: TGTGCCAGCAGTTTTAGCGGAGGGTACAATGAGCAGTTCTTC.

This chain joins TRBV7-8 and TRBJ1-2, with TRBD1 matching 8 bases. This CDR3 has 14 amino acids. V shed 5 bases, J shed 7 bases, and the junction held 9 bases outside the gene matches. Germline assignment: CDR1 SGHVS and CDR2 FQNEAQ. As DNA, the CDR3 is TGTGCCAGCAGCCCGAAACCTGGGACAGGTGGCTACACCTTC. This translates into CASSPKPGTGGYTF.

This clonotype was counted a few times. The chain recombines TRBV6-5 with TRBJ2-5; D is undetermined. Germline V gene lookup returns CDR1 MNHEY and CDR2 SVGAGI. The V gene lost 6 bases and the J gene lost 6 bases, with 11 bases spanning the gap. This CDR3 spans 12 amino acids. DNA for the CDR3: TGTGCCAGCAGGGCCGATAGGAAGACCCAGTACTTC. Protein sequence: CASRADRKTQYF.

This clonotype showed up just a few times. This chain connects TRBV7-2 to TRBJ2-7; 7 nucleotides match TRBD1. The length of the CDR3 is 15 residues. Germline CDR1 reads SGHTA; CDR2 reads FQGNSA. The V gene end was trimmed by 0 bases and the J gene end by 5 bases; junction bases not matched to a gene: 7. CDR3 coding DNA: TGTGCCAGCAGCTTAGCCGCGACAGGGACCAACGAGCAGTACTTC. Translated: CASSLAATGTNEQYF.

This clonotype has a single count. The gene calls are TRBV2 and TRBJ2-1; D gene uncertain. The CDR3 length is 13 residues. Germline lookup yields CDR1 SNHLY and CDR2 FYNNEI. Trimming shortened V by 3 bases and J by 5 bases, and 8 bases separated the two germline ends. This CDR3 reads CASSETADNEQFF. In DNA, the CDR3 is TGTGCCAGCAGTGAGACGGCGGACAATGAGCAGTTCTTC.

This rearrangement joins TRBV27 to TRBJ2-3; no definite D call. V was trimmed by 2 bases and J by 6 bases, leaving 21 bases between them. CDR3 length: 17 amino acids. Germline lookup yields CDR1 MNHEY and CDR2 SMNVEV (reference sequence). CDR3: CASSLGTITSQADTQYF. Here the CDR3 DNA reads TGTGCCAGCAGTTTAGGAACGATTACCTCCCAGGCGGATACGCAGTATTTT.

The CDR3 spells CASSFVPGLGTDTQYF. The CDR3 bases are TGTGCCAGCAGTTTTGTGCCGGGGCTCGGCACAGATACGCAGTATTTT. The rearrangement joins TRBV27 to TRBJ2-3; D tentatively fits TRBD1 or TRBD2 (5 bases each). Per the germline V gene, CDR1 is MNHEY and CDR2 is SMNVEV (reference sequence). The CDR3 is 16 residues long. V dropped 3 bases and J dropped 1 base, with 14 bases sitting between them.

This clonotype was observed a few times. The chain joins TRBV3-1 to TRBJ1-1; D remains unclear. The length of the CDR3 is 12 residues. Germline V gene sequence: CDR1 LGHDT, CDR2 YNNKEL (reference sequence). Between the trimmed V and J ends, which lost 1 base and 4 bases, there was a span of 4 bases. The CDR3 sequence is CASSQVGTEAFF. The CDR3, as DNA: TGTGCCAGCAGCCAAGTGGGCACTGAAGCTTTCTTT.

The chain carries TRBV29-1 and TRBJ1-1; 10 bases match TRBD1. CDR1 is SQVTM and CDR2 is ANQGSEA in the germline V gene. V lost 6 bases and J lost 1; bases outside the gene matches: 8. The CDR3 consists of 15 residues. CDR3 bases: TGCAGCGTAGCCGGACAGGGGGTTTCGAACACTGAAGCTTTCTTT. Translating it yields CSVAGQGVSNTEAFF.

The V gene is TRBV6-1, the J gene TRBJ1-2, with 8 nucleotides matching TRBD1. The CDR3 contains 15 residues. Germline lookup yields CDR1 MNHNS and CDR2 SASEGT. The trim removed 4 bases at V and 4 bases at J, leaving 8 bases unmatched. This CDR3 is CASSAPWTGFYGYTF. The CDR3, as DNA: TGTGCCAGCAGTGCGCCCTGGACAGGGTTCTATGGCTACACCTTC.